The 20 T cell receptor beta chains given below trace back to one sample, sequenced in a study of brain T cells in children with intractable seizures. Profiled with immunoSEQ multiplex PCR; TCRdb holds only in-frame clones, not every one. The profile shows under 400,000 clones, 85% to 95% of them singletons. As to time point: blood from clinic visit 5 months post-surgery; TSC patient then seizure free. Here the sequenced sample was peripheral blood, taken less than 6 months after surgery. The receptors originated from a boy under two years old with tuberous sclerosis and intractable seizures.

The rearrangement uses TRBV5-5 and TRBJ2-7; 7 bases align to TRBD2. There are 14 residues in the CDR3. V lost 4 bases, J lost 3 bases, and 7 bases stayed unmatched. CDR1 SGHKS and CDR2 YYEKEE come from the germline V gene (reference sequence). CDR3 sequence (DNA): TGTGCCAGCAGCCCAAGGCGGGAGTACTACGAGCAGTACTTC. Amino acid sequence: CASSPRREYYEQYF.

V and J are TRBV5-4 and TRBJ2-1, with TRBD2 matching over 7 bases. The CDR3 totals 15 residues. In germline, CDR1 is SGHNT, CDR2 YYREEE (reference sequence). With V trimmed by 6 bases and J by 4 bases, 10 bases remained unmatched. The CDR3: CASTNPGGGYNEQFF. CDR3 DNA sequence: TGTGCCAGCACTAACCCTGGCGGGGGATACAATGAGCAGTTCTTC.

V usage is TRBV7-9 and J usage is TRBJ2-7; 9 positions match TRBD2. From germline, CDR1 is SEHNR and CDR2 FQNEAQ (reference sequence). The CDR3 contains 16 residues. V lost 3 bases, J lost 3 bases, and 9 bases stayed unmatched. CDR3 in amino acids: CASSLGGRAVSYEQYF. CDR3 DNA sequence: TGTGCCAGCAGCTTGGGCGGGAGGGCCGTAAGCTACGAGCAGTACTTC.

The chain joins TRBV4-1 to TRBJ1-2; D is ambiguous. Per germline, CDR1 MGHRA and CDR2 YSYEKL. This CDR3 is built from 14 residues. V lost 0 bases, J lost 4 bases, and 9 bases lay in between. The CDR3 loop reads CASSQESGSYGYTF. The CDR3, as DNA: TGCGCCAGCAGCCAAGAGTCAGGATCCTATGGCTACACCTTC.

This chain connects TRBV9 to TRBJ1-6; no firm D call. The length of the CDR3 is 16 residues. Germline assignment: CDR1 SGDLS and CDR2 YYNGEE. V was clipped by 0 bases and J by 6 bases, with 13 bases between them. The CDR3 bases are TGTGCCAGCAGCGTAGGACGAACCGGATCTAATTCACCCCTCCACTTT. Its protein is CASSVGRTGSNSPLHF.

The gene calls are TRBV6-5 and TRBJ1-1; D unclear. The CDR3 covers 14 residues. Germline CDR1 reads MNHEY; CDR2 reads SVGAGI. Trimming pared 5 bases from V and 0 bases from J, leaving 10 bases between. The CDR3 nucleotides read TGTGCCAGCAGTAGAGACACCATGAACACTGAAGCTTTCTTT. Translation: CASSRDTMNTEAFF.

The chain links TRBV5-4 to TRBJ2-7; 11 bases are shared with TRBD2. The germline V gene has CDR1 SGHNT and CDR2 YYREEE (reference sequence). Trimming at V came to 4 bases and at J to 4 bases, leaving 7 bases not matched to a gene. The CDR3 is 15 amino acids. CDR3 nucleotide sequence: TGTGCCAGCAGCACGTTGACTAGCGGGGAATACGAGCAGTACTTC. It specifies CASSTLTSGEYEQYF.

The rearrangement links TRBV6-5 to TRBJ1-5, with 10 bases fitting TRBD1. Germline CDR1 is MNHEY and CDR2 is SVGAGI. J gave up 7 bases and V 0 bases, and 0 bases lay outside the gene matches. CDR3 size: 14 residues. The CDR3 nucleotides read TGTGCCAGCAGTTACTCGACAGGGGGCCAGCCCCAGCATTTT. It translates to CASSYSTGGQPQHF.

This chain links TRBV30 with TRBJ2-1, with D hard to call. Trimming removed 0 bases from V and 10 bases from J, with 13 bases in between. Germline CDR1 reads GTSNPN; CDR2 reads SVGIG (reference sequence). CDR3 length equals 13 residues. CDR3 protein: CAWSVHVGLEQFF. As DNA, the CDR3 is TGTGCCTGGAGTGTACATGTTGGGCTGGAGCAGTTCTTC.

This clone was seen a single time. The chain uses TRBV3-1 (or the pseudogene TRBV3-2) and TRBJ2-7, with 8 positions matching TRBD2. This CDR3 has 16 amino acids. Trimming took 0 bases from V and 1 from J; bases not matched to a gene: 5. Per the germline V gene, CDR1 is LGHDT and CDR2 is YNNKEL (reference sequence). CDR3 amino acids: CASSQEKVAGSYEQYF. The CDR3 DNA reads as TGTGCCAGCAGCCAAGAGAAAGTAGCGGGGTCCTACGAGCAGTACTTC.

The chain has TRBV7-3 and TRBJ2-3; 12 bases align to TRBD2. CDR1 and CDR2 from the germline V gene are SGHTA and FQGTGA. Trimming took 5 bases from V and 0 from J; bases not matched to a gene: 12. The CDR3 runs 19 residues. The CDR3 sequence is CASSRTSGALSSSTDTQYF. Written as DNA, the CDR3 is TGTGCCAGCAGCCGGACTAGCGGGGCCTTATCCTCTAGCACAGATACGCAGTATTTT.

V usage is TRBV14 and J usage is TRBJ1-1, with a possible D match to TRBD1 (6 bases). This CDR3 contains 16 residues. The germline gives CDR1 SGHDN, CDR2 FVKESK. Trimming pared 2 bases from V and 1 base from J, leaving 14 bases between. The CDR3 protein is CASSQRWQDRNTEAFF. The CDR3 bases are TGTGCCAGCAGCCAAAGATGGCAGGACAGGAACACTGAAGCTTTCTTT.

This clone showed up just once. The CDR3 DNA reads TGTGCCACCAGCAGAAGGGGACAGGGTACAAATACGCAGTATTTT. Translating gives CATSRRGQGTNTQYF. This chain uses TRBV15 with TRBJ2-3, with 9 bases that match TRBD1. Germline CDR1 and CDR2: LNHNV and YYDKDF (reference sequence). Trimming took 2 bases from V and 7 from J; bases not matched to a gene: 7. The CDR3 is made up of 15 amino acids. The entire variable domain, with the rest obtained from reference TRBV15 and TRBJ2-3, is as follows: DAMVIQNPRYQVTQFGKPVTLSCSQTLNHNVMYWYQQKSSQAPKLLFHYYDKDFNNEADTPDNFQSRRPNTSFCFLDIRSPGLGDTAMYLCATSRRGQGTNTQYFGPGTRLTVL.

The chain employs TRBV28 and TRBJ1-2, with no clear D. The CDR3 runs 13 residues. The ends were cut back, 2 bases at V and 4 bases at J, with 8 bases in the middle. Germline-derived CDR1 and CDR2 are MDHEN and SYDVKM. The CDR3 is CASSLVGIYGYTF. The CDR3 bases are TGTGCCAGCAGTTTAGTGGGGATCTATGGCTACACCTTC.

V is TRBV3-1 (or the pseudogene TRBV3-2) and J is TRBJ2-7; either TRBD1 or TRBD2 may supply D (5 bases each). This CDR3 has 15 residues. CDR1 is LGHDT and CDR2 is YNNKEL in the germline V gene (reference sequence). V lost 3 bases to trimming and J lost 2 bases, with 14 bases between them. Written as DNA, the CDR3 is TGTGCCAGCAGCCACGGGGCAGGAGCCCCCTACGAGCAGTACTTC. Residues: CASSHGAGAPYEQYF.

The chain carries TRBV4-1 and TRBJ2-7; 9 nucleotides line up with TRBD2. CDR3 length equals 15 residues. V lost 1 base to trimming and J lost 2 bases; unmatched junction nucleotides: 3. Germline assignment: CDR1 MGHRA and CDR2 YSYEKL. CDR3 sequence: CASSQVAGATYEQYF. CDR3 DNA sequence: TGCGCCAGCAGCCAAGTAGCGGGAGCCACCTACGAGCAGTACTTC.

This chain uses TRBV28 with TRBJ1-2; D uncertain. The CDR3 runs 14 residues. CDR1 and CDR2 from the germline V gene are MDHEN and SYDVKM. V was clipped by 2 bases and J by 7 bases, with 14 bases between them. This chain's CDR3 is CASSLEIPRLGYTF. DNA for the CDR3: TGTGCCAGCAGTTTAGAAATACCTCGGCTTGGCTACACCTTC.

The CDR3 sequence: CASSSGTGGSYEQYF. DNA of the CDR3: TGTGCCAGCAGCTCAGGGACAGGGGGCTCCTACGAGCAGTACTTC. This sequence joins TRBV7-3 and TRBJ2-7, with 11 nucleotides matching TRBD1. Germline CDR1 SGHTA, CDR2 FQGTGA. Trimming cost V 4 bases and J 0 bases; bases outside gene matches: 2. The CDR3 runs to 15 residues.

V usage is TRBV11-2 and J usage is TRBJ2-2; 7 bases fit TRBD2. The ends lost 5 bases at V and 0 bases at J; junction bases unmatched: 9. The germline V gene has CDR1 SGHAT and CDR2 FQNNGV. CDR3 length: 17 residues. The CDR3 reads CASSPMREGTNTGELFF. The CDR3 region has the DNA TGTGCCAGCAGCCCAATGAGGGAGGGGACGAACACCGGGGAGCTGTTTTTT. The variable domain in full, completed from reference TRBV11-2 and TRBJ2-2, reads EAGVAQSPRYKIIEKRQSVAFWCNPISGHATLYWYQQILGQGPKLLIQFQNNGVVDDSQLPKDRFSAERLKGVDSTLKIQPAKLEDSAVYLCASSPMREGTNTGELFFGEGSRLTVL.

This clone occurred a few times. The chain is built from TRBV7-9 and TRBJ1-2; D remains unclear. Germline CDR1 is SEHNR and CDR2 is FQNEAQ (reference sequence). Trimming removed 1 base at V and 3 bases at J, with 9 bases between. The CDR3 totals 14 residues. In DNA form, the CDR3 reads TGTGCCAGCAGCTTAGGATCGGATGACTATGGCTACACCTTC. Its translation: CASSLGSDDYGYTF.